The entry that follows covers one T cell receptor (beta chain) sequence. Trimming took 3 bases from V and 4 from J, leaving 4 bases between them. CDR3 size: 11 residues. Per the germline V gene, CDR1 is SNHLY and CDR2 is FYNNEI. The repertoire was sequenced with immunoSEQ multiplex PCR; TCRdb's copy has only in-frame clones and lacks some. The sample comprises around 150,000 clones, roughly 90% of which are singletons, and around 12% rests with the top ten. The data derive from a study of control samples from healthy donors and cancer patients. V usage is TRBV2 and J usage is TRBJ2-7; D remains unclear. The TCR was taken from a man between 25 and 39 years old in good health. Sequencing used blood. The CDR3 nucleotides are TGTGCCAGCAGTGATAGGTACGAGCAGTACTTC. It encodes CASSDRYEQYF.